This T cell receptor beta chain was recovered during a study of T cell repertoires in cytomegalovirus infection. This clonotype was seen a handful of times. No antigen is known for it. TCRdb recomputed calls from the reads with MiXCR, one row per CDR3 protein. The sample yields 71,000 or so distinct CDR3 sequences, 20% to 25% seen once. The CDR3 spans 17 residues. Per the germline V gene, CDR1 is MNHNS and CDR2 is SASEGT. The V gene lost 1 base and the J gene lost 0 bases, with 15 bases spanning the gap. The genes are TRBV6-1 and TRBJ1-1; D not resolved. This sample comprised CD8+ T cells from cultured PBMCs, obtained from culture after CMV antigen stimulation. This TCR was sampled from a human donor in good health (CMV status not recorded). Some clones in this sample may be carry-over from other donors' samples. DNA of the CDR3: TGTGCCAGCAGTGAAGACTTTGTAGGATTTATGAACACTGAAGCTTTCTTT. Its translation: CASSEDFVGFMNTEAFF.